The clone carrying this TCR beta chain was picked up a small number of times. The antigen is unknown. Each sample used at least 6 million PBMCs. V gave up 5 bases and J gave up 1 base, with 14 bases separating them. Germline lookup yields CDR1 DFQATT and CDR2 SNEGSKA (reference sequence). The CDR3 contains 14 residues. The data stem from a study of blood T cells in healthy people across ages. Overall study results and limits: Investigators treated diversity estimates from one million T cells as underestimates.

With a J-beta primer mix and a sample-barcoded 5' primer, a second PCR ran 7 to 11 cycles. Every cDNA molecule bore a tag from a template-switch adaptor containing 12 random nucleotides. Each sample provided no less than 2.5 million CDR3-containing paired-end reads. TCRdb passed the 5' RACE reads through MiXCR, listing each CDR3 protein once. In the table there are some 1.5 million distinct CDR3 sequences, approximately 30% of which are singletons. The specimen was blood. The genes are TRBV20-1 and TRBJ1-1; tentative D call: TRBD1 (5 bases). This clonotype was sampled from a woman in her twenties or thirties in good health. CDR3: CSARRGPRNTEAFF. Written as DNA, the CDR3 is TGCAGTGCTCGTAGGGGACCCCGGAACACTGAAGCTTTCTTT.